This T cell receptor (beta chain) appears in the sequencing data of a study of precursors of human CD4 cytotoxic T cells listed by TCRdb under 2018. With respect to the entire study: In total, 14 donors contributed CD4+ memory subsets to the bulk TCR-seq analysis. TCR-seq analysis of 14 donors yielded TCRalpha and TCRbeta chain sequences (table S7). Study-wide conclusions, independent of this receptor: More restricted TCR repertoires, with lower diversity and more expanded clonotypes, were shown by IL-7Rhigh and IL-7R- TEMRA subsets than by TCM and TEM subsets. A bigger share of IL-7Rhigh TEMRA clonotypes consisted of expanded effector clonotypes than was the case for TEM or TCM clonotypes. Some bulk TCR-seq comparisons included only about 95% of the 14 donors, suggesting not every subset was available for every donor. According to the authors, a human observational design cannot definitively establish the direction of differentiation between precursor and effector cells.

From the cysteine through the phenylalanine, the CDR3 covers 13 amino acids. Only the CDR3 DNA stays, 39 bases, in frame from base 1. To test a precursor-effector relationship among CD4 cytotoxic T cells, bulk UMI-based TCR sequencing was performed on four sorted CD4+ memory subsets (TCM, TEM, IL-7Rhigh TEMRA, IL-7R- TEMRA). The cells came from peripheral blood mononuclear cells that had been isolated from human blood. Sequencing used an Illumina MiSeq. Turning to the authors' computational methods: Repertoire diversity was measured with the Shannon-Wiener index computed in VDJtools. Expanded TCRbeta clonotypes were defined as those with a clonotype frequency of at least 3. TCRdb reprocessed the public reads (quality trimming at Q25 with fastp, clone calling with MiXCR) and kept in-frame beta chains. Identical CDR3 proteins give one entry, which carries the most common genes and DNA. The V and J calls here are based on TCRdb, not the publication. The sample table contains 700 to 850 distinct CDR3 sequences; only one count was recorded for approximately 20% of them. More than 12% of the sample is in the top ten clones.

This clonotype was seen a few times. Its binding antigen is unknown. Germline is not matched at one junction end, which may reflect a read error. The source material was memory CD4+ T cells from blood (PBMCs). The chain couples TRBV12-3 or TRBV12-4 to TRBJ2-1; TRBD1 matches 7 bases in the middle. The TCR sequence derives from a human donor in good health. The nucleotide sequence reads TGTGCCACCAGTCGCCCAGGGACAGAACCCTGCAGCTTC. This translates into CATSRPGTEPCSF.